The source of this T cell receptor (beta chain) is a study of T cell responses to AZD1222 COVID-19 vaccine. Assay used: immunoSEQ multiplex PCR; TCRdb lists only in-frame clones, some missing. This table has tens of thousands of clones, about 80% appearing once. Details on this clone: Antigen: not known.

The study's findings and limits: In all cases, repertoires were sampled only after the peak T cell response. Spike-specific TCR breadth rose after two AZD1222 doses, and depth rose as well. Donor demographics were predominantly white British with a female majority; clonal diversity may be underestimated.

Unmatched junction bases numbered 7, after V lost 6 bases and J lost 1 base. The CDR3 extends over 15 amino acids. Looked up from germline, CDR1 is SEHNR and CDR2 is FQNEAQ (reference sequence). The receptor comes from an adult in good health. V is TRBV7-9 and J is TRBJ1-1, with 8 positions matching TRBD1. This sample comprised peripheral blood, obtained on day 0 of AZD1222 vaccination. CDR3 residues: CASSSIDRGNTEAFF. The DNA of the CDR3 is TGTGCCAGCAGTTCTATAGACAGGGGGAACACTGAAGCTTTCTTT. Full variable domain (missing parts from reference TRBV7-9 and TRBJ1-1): DTGVSQNPRHKITKRGQNVTFRCDPISEHNRLYWYRQTLGQGPEFLTYFQNEAQLEKSRLLSDRFSAERPKGSFSTLEIQRTEQGDSAMYLCASSSIDRGNTEAFFGQGTRLTVV.